The present T cell receptor (beta chain) was sequenced within a study of T cell clones after liver transplantation. Across the study: TCRbeta sequencing after a pre-transplant mixed lymphocyte reaction identified graft-donor-reactive clones, later tracked in post-transplant blood. Until 12-24 months post-transplant, subjects got standard immunosuppression and no induction. Tolerant meant at least one year fully off immunosuppression without liver enzymes above twice normal.

Study-wide results and limits: Conclusions were preliminary, with small, heterogeneous patient groups.

Germline loops: CDR1 SGHTA, CDR2 FQGNSA. The ends were cut back, 8 bases at V and 4 bases at J, with 13 bases in the middle. The CDR3 has 13 residues. Generated by immunoSEQ multiplex PCR, the TCRdb table keeps only in-frame clones and is missing some. Among more than 95,000 clones listed, approximately 78% were seen once. A remark on this clone: Its antigen is as yet unknown.

The material sequenced was CD4+ T cells from blood, taken before liver transplant. This chain joins TRBV7-2 and TRBJ2-3, with D hard to call. This sequence was found in a human donor who received a liver transplant. The CDR3 nucleotides are TGTGCCAGCGGAATAAACAACCCAGATACGCAGTATTTT. It codes for CASGINNPDTQYF.